The T cell receptor beta chain under discussion was sequenced for a study of cytomegalovirus exposure and HLA in healthy donors. Study information: From HLA-typed donors, an early data release held tens of millions of unique TCRs. Regarding the study as a whole: Previous analysis showed most TCR beta V segments were productive about 87% or about 30% of the time.

The PCR was carried out with 60 Vbeta primers and 13 Jbeta primers. The repertoire was sequenced with immunoSEQ multiplex PCR; TCRdb's copy has only in-frame clones and lacks some. The sample holds 150,000 to 200,000 clones; approximately 80% are singletons and the top ten take roughly 4.9%. A remark on this clone: Its antigen is unknown.

The CDR3 contains 14 residues. The V gene's germline CDR1 is MNHEY and CDR2 SMNVEV (reference sequence). Unmatched junction bases numbered 6, after V lost 4 bases and J lost 6 bases. Sequencing was performed on PBMCs. The chain combines TRBV27 with TRBJ2-3; 8 bases align to TRBD1. This clonotype was obtained from a woman aged 18-35 years in good health and CMV-seropositive. The CDR3 DNA follows: TGTGCCAGCAGTTCCGGGACAGGCGGGGATACGCAGTATTTT. This gives the protein CASSSGTGGDTQYF.